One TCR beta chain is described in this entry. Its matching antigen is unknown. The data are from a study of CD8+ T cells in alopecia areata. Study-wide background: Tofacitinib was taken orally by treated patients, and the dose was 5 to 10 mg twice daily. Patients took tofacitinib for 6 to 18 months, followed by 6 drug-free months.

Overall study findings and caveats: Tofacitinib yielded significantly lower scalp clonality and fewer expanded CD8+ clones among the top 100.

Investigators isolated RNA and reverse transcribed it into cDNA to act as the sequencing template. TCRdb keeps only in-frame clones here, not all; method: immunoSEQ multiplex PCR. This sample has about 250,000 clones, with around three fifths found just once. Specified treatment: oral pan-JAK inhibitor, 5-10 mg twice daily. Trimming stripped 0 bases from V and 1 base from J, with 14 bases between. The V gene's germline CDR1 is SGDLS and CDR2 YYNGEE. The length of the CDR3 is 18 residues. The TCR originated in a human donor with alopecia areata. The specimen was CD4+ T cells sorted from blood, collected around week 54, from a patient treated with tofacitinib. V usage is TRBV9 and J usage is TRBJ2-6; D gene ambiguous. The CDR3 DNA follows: TGTGCCAGCAGCGTAGTGGGATCCCTCGGATCTGGGGCCAACGTCCTGACTTTC. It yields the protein CASSVVGSLGSGANVLTF.